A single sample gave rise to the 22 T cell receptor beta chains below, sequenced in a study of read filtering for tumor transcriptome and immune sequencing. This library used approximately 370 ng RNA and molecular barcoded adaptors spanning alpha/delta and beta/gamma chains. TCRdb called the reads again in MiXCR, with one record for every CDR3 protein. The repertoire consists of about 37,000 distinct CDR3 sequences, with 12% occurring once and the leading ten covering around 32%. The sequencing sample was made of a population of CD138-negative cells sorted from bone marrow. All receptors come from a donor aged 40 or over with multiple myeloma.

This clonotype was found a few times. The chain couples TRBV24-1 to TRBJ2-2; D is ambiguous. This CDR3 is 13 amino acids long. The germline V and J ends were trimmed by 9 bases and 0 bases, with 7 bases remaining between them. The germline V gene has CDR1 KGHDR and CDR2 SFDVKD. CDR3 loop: CATAVPNTGELFF. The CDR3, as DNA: TGTGCCACCGCGGTCCCGAACACCGGGGAGCTGTTTTTT.

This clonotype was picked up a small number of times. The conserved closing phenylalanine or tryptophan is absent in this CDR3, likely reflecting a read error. CDR3 nucleotides: TGCAGTGCTAGAGAACCTCACAAAGAGACCCAGTACTCC. Protein product: CSAREPHKETQYS. The chain has TRBV20-1 and TRBJ2-5; D is unresolved. The CDR3 totals 13 residues. In germline, CDR1 is DFQATT, CDR2 SNEGSKA (reference sequence). The germline V and J ends were trimmed by 0 bases and 3 bases, with 8 bases remaining between them.

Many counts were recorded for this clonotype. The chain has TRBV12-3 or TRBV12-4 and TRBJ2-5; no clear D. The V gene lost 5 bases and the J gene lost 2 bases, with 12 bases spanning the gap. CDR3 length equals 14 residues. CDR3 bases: TGTGCCAGCAGTGGTGGCGGAACACAAGAGACCCAGTACTTC. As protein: CASSGGGTQETQYF.

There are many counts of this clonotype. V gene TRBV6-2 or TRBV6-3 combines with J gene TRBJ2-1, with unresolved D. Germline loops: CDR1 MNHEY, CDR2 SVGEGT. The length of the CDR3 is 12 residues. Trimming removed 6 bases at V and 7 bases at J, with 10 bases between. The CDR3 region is CASSLSVNEQFF. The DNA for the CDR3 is TGTGCCAGCAGCCTCTCCGTTAATGAGCAGTTCTTC.

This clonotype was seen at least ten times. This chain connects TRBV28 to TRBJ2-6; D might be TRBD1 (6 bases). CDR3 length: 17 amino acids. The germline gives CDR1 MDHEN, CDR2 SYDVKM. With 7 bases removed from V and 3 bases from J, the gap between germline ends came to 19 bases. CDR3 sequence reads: CASTPGHALFGANVLTF. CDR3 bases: TGTGCCAGCACACCGGGACATGCCCTCTTTGGGGCCAACGTCCTGACTTTC.

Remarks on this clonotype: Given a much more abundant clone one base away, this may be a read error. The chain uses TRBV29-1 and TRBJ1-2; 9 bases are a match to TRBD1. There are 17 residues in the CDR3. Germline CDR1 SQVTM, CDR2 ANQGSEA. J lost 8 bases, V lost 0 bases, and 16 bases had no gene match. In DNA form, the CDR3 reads TGCAGCGTTGAAGATCTAACCAAACAGGGGGCAGGGGGCGGCTACACCTTC. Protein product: CSVEDLTKQGAGGGYTF.

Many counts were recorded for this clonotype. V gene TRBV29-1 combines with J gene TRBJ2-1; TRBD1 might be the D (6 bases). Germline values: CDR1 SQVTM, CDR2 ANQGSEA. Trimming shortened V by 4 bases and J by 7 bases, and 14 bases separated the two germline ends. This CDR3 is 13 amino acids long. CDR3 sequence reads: CSVARGRGNEQFF. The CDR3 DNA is TGCAGCGTTGCGAGGGGCAGGGGTAATGAGCAGTTCTTC.

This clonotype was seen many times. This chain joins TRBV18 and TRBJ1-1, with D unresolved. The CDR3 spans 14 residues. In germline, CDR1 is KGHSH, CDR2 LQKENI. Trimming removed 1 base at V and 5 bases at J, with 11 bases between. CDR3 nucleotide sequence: TGTGCCAGCTCACCACTTGGAGGGTTGACTGAAGCTTTCTTT. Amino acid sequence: CASSPLGGLTEAFF.

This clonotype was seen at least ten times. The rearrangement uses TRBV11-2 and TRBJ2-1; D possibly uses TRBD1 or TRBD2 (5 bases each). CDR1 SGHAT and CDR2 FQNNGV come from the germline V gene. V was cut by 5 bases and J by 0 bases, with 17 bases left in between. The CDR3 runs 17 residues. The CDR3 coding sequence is TGTGCCAGCAGCCGAGGCGCCGGGACGGGCTCCTACAATGAGCAGTTCTTC. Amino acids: CASSRGAGTGSYNEQFF. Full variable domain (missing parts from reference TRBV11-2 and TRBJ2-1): EAGVAQSPRYKIIEKRQSVAFWCNPISGHATLYWYQQILGQGPKLLIQFQNNGVVDDSQLPKDRFSAERLKGVDSTLKIQPAKLEDSAVYLCASSRGAGTGSYNEQFFGPGTRLTVL.

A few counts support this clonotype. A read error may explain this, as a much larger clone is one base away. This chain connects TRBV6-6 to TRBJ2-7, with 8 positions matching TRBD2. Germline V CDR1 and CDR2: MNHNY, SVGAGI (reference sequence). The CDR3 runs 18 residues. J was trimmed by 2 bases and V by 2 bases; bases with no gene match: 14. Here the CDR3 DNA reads TGTGCCAGCAGTTACCTTCTGGCGGGGGGCTACGGAACCTACGAGCAGTACTTC. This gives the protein CASSYLLAGGYGTYEQYF.

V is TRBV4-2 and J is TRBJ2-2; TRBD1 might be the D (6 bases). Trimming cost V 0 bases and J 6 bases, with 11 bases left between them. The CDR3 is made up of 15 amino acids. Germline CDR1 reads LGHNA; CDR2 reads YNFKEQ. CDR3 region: CASSQDWSGAGELFF. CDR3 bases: TGTGCCAGCAGCCAAGATTGGTCAGGGGCCGGGGAGCTGTTTTTT.

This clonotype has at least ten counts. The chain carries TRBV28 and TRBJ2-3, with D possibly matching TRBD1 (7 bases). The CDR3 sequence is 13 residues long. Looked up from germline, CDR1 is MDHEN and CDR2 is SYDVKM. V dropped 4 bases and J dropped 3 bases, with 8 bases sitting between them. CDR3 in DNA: TGTGCCAGCAGTTCAGGGGGGACAGATACGCAGTATTTT. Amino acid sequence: CASSSGGTDTQYF.

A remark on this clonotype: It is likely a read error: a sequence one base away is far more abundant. The CDR3 nucleotides are TGCGCCAGCAGCTGGGGGGACAGGGGGGTTGACACTGAAGATTTCTTT. It yields the protein CASSWGDRGVDTEDFF. The V and J genes are TRBV5-1 and TRBJ1-6, with 11 bases aligning to TRBD1. CDR1 is SGHRS, CDR2 YFSETQ, per germline. The CDR3 spans 16 residues.

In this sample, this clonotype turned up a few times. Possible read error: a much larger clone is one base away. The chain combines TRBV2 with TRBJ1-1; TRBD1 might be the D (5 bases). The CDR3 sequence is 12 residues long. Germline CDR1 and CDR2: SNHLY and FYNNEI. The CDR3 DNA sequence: TGTGCCAGCGTCGGGGCCCGCATTGAAGCTCTCTTT. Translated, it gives CASVGARIEALF.

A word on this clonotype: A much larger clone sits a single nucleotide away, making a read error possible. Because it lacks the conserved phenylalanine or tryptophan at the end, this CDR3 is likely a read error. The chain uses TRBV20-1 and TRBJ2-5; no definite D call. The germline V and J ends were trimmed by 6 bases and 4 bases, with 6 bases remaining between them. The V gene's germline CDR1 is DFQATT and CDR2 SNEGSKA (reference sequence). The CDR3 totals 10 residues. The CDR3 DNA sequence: TGCAGTGCGCGGTCAGAGACCCAGTACCTC. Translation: CSARSETQYL.

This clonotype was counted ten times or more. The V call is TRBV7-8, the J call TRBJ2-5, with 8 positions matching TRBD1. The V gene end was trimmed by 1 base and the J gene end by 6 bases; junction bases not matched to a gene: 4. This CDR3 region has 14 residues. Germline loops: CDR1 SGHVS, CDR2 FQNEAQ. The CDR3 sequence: CASSLGQGAKTQYF. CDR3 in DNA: TGTGCCAGCAGCTTAGGGCAGGGGGCAAAGACCCAGTACTTC.

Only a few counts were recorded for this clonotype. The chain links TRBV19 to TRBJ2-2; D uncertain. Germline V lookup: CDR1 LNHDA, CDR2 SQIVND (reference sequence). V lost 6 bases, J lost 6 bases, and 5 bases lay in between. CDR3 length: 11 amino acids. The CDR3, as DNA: TGTGCCAGTAGGCATGCCGGGGAGCTGTTTTTT. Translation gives CASRHAGELFF.

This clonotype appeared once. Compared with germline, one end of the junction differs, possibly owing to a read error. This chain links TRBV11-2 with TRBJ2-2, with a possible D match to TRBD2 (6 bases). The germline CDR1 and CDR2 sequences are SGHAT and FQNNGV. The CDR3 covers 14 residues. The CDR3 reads CAGSLVGNTGGLFF. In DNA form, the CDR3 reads TGTGCCGGCAGCTTAGTCGGGAACACCGGGGGGCTGTTTTTT.

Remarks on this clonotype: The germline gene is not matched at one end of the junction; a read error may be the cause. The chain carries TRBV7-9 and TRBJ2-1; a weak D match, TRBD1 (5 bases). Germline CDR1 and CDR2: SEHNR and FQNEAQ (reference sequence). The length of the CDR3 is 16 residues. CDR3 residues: CAIHAGQGSYYKEQFF. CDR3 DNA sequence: TGTGCCATTCACGCTGGGCAGGGAAGCTACTACAAGGAGCAGTTCTTC.

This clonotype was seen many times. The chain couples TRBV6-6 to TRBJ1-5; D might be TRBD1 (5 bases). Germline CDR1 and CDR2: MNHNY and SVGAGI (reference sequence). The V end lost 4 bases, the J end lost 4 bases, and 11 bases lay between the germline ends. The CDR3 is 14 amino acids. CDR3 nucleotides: TGTGCCAGCAGTTCCTTCGGGGGTAATCAGCCCCAGCATTTT. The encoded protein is CASSSFGGNQPQHF.

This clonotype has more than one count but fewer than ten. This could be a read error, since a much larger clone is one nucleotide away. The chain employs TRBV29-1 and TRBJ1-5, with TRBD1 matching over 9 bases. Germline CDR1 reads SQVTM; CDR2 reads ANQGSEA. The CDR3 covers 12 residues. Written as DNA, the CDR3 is TGCAGCGTTTGGGACAGGGATCAGCCCCGGCATTTT. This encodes CSVWDRDQPRHF.

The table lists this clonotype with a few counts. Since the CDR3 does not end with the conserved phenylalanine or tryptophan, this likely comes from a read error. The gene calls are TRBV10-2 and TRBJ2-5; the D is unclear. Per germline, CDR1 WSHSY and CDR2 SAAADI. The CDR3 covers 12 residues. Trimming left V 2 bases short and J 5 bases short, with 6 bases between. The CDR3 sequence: CASSEGSETQYL. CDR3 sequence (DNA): TGCGCCAGCAGTGAGGGTTCGGAGACCCAGTACCTC.